Reported below is one T cell receptor (beta chain). Clones were read by immunoSEQ multiplex PCR, and TCRdb kept only the in-frame ones, dropping some. The table has 14,000 or so clones, 85% to 90% seen once. This CDR3 is 15 amino acids long. The ends lost 7 bases at V and 3 bases at J; junction bases unmatched: 7. Germline V gives CDR1 MNHNS, CDR2 SASEGT. These data are taken from a study of blood T cell dynamics during melanoma immunotherapy. Time point in this sample: pre-treatment baseline. Prior systemic cancer therapy, immunosuppressant use and other active malignancies excluded patients. V and J are TRBV6-1 and TRBJ2-1; TRBD1 agrees at 9 bases. Sequencing was performed on blood, taken from a patient treated with checkpoint blockade. The source is a human donor with melanoma. The CDR3 coding sequence is TGTGCCAGCACCGACGGGACAGGGATCTACAATGAGCAGTTCTTC. It specifies CASTDGTGIYNEQFF.